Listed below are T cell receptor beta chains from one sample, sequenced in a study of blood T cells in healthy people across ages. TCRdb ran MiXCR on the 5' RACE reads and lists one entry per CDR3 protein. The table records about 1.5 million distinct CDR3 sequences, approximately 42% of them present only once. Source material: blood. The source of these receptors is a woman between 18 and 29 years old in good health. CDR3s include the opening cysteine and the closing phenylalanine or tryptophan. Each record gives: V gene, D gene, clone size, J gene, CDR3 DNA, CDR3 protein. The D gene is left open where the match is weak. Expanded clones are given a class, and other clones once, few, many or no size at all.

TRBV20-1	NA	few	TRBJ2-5	TGCAGTGCTGTTGACAACCCCCTCCAGACCCAGTACTTC	CSAVDNPLQTQYF
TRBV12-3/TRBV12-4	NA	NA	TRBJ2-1	TGTGCCAGCAGTCTGACGGTGGGCAGTCACAATGAGCAGTTCTTC	CASSLTVGSHNEQFF
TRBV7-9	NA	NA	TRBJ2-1	TGTGCCAGCAACGCTCTTGGAGGGCCGCACAATGAGCAGTTCTTC	CASNALGGPHNEQFF
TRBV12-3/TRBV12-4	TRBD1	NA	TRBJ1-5	TGTGCCAGCAGTTCAACAGGGGGGACAGCCCAGCATTTT	CASSSTGGTAQHF
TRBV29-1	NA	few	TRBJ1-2	TGCAGCGTTGAAGTTCCCGACGACGGCTACACCTTC	CSVEVPDDGYTF
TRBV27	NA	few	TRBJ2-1	TGTGCCAGCAGTTTAGGGAACCCCTCCTACAATGAGCAGTTCTTC	CASSLGNPSYNEQFF
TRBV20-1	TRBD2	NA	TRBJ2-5	TGCAGTGCTAGAGGTCCCCTAGCGGGGGCCACCCAAGAGACCCAGTACTTC	CSARGPLAGATQETQYF
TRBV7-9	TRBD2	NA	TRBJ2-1	TGTGCCAGCAGCTTAAGCCTTCTAGCGGGGGAGCAGTTCTTC	CASSLSLLAGEQFF
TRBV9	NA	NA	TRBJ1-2	TGTGCCAGCAGCGCAACCGGGACGGCCTATGGCTACACCTTC	CASSATGTAYGYTF
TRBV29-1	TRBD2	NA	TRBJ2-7	TGCAGCGCCGTCAGCGGGGGGTACTACAATGAGCAGTACTTC	CSAVSGGYYNEQYF
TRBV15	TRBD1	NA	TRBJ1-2	TGTGCCACCAGCTCATGGGACAGTACTTATACTAACTATGGCTACACCTTC	CATSSWDSTYTNYGYTF
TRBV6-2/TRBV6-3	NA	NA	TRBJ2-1	TGTGCCAGCAGTTACTACCGTCCCGACCCCAAGGAGCAGTTCTTC	CASSYYRPDPKEQFF
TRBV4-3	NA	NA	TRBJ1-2	TGCGCCAGCAGCCAGCAGGAGAGCTATGGCTACACCTTC	CASSQQESYGYTF
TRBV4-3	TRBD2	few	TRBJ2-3	TGCGCCAGCAGCCCCGGACTAGCGGTGGGGTGGGGTACGCAGTATTTT	CASSPGLAVGWGTQYF
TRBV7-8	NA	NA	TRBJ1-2	TGTGCCAGCAGCCCCGCGCCGGGGGGCCCACATGGCTACACCTTC	CASSPAPGGPHGYTF
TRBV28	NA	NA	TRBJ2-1	TGTGCCAGCAGGAGAGGGGGGTTCCCAATCAATGAGCAGTTCTTC	CASRRGGFPINEQFF
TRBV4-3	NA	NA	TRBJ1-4	TGCGCCAGCAGCCAAGATTGGGGACGGCCGTCAGAAAAACTGTTTTTT	CASSQDWGRPSEKLFF
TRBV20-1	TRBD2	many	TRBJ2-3	TGCAGTGCTCCTAGACTAGCGGGGGGTCTCGGCACAGATACGCAGTATTTT	CSAPRLAGGLGTDTQYF
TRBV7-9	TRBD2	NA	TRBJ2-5	TGTGCCAGCAGTCATCAGCGGGGGGGAAAAGAGACCCAGTACTTC	CASSHQRGGKETQYF
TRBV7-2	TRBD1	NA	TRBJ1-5	TGTGCCAGCAGCCATAAATACAGGGGCGGTCAGCCCCAGCATTTT	CASSHKYRGGQPQHF
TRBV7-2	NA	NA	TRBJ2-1	TGTGCCAGCAACTTTTCGGGGACAAAGTTCTTC	CASNFSGTKFF
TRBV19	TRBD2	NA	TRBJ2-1	TGTGCCAGCTCTAGCGGGAGGTTCAATGAGCAGTTCTTC	CASSSGRFNEQFF
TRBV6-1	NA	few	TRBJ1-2	TGTGCCAGCAGTGATCCCCTAAATCCCTCGGATGGCTACACCTTC	CASSDPLNPSDGYTF
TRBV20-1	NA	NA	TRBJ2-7	TGCAGTGCTAGAGCCGGGGCCCAGCCCGAGCAGTACTTC	CSARAGAQPEQYF
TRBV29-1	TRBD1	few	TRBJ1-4	TGCAGCGTTACCCGGGACAGGAATGAAAAACTGTTTTTT	CSVTRDRNEKLFF
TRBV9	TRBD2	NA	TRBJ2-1	TGTGCCAGCAGCGTAGCTACTAGCGGGGGGCCGAATGGGCAGTTCTTC	CASSVATSGGPNGQFF
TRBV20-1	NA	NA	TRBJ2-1	TGCAGTGCTAGTTTGGGGTCCGAGCAGTTCTTC	CSASLGSEQFF
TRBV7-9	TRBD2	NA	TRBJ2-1	TGTGCCAGCAGACGGACTAGCCGACCCTACAATGAGCAGTTCTTC	CASRRTSRPYNEQFF
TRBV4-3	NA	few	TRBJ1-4	TGCGCCAGCAGCCATCCCTCAGACCGGAAGGGACAAGATGAAAAACTGTTTTTT	CASSHPSDRKGQDEKLFF
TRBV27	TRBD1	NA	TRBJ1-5	TGTGCCAGCAGCCGAGGACAGGGGGCGTTTTATGGTCAGCCCCAGCATTTT	CASSRGQGAFYGQPQHF
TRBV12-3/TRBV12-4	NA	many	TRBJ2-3	TGTGCCAGCAGTTTAGGGACAGCCACAGATACGCAGTATTTT	CASSLGTATDTQYF
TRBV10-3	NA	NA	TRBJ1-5	TGTGCCATCAGGAGGAGGGAAGGGCAGCCCCAGCATTTT	CAIRRREGQPQHF
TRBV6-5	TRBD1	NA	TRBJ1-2	TGTGCCAGCAGACCCCCGGGACAGGGTAACTATGGCCACACCTTC	CASRPPGQGNYGHTF
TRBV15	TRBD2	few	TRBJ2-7	TGTGCCACCAGCAGAGATAAGGGGCTAGCGGGATTCTCCTACGAGCAGTACTTC	CATSRDKGLAGFSYEQYF
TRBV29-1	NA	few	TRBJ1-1	TGCAGCGCTACGGGACTCCTAAGGGAGGACACTGAAGCTTTCTTT	CSATGLLREDTEAFF
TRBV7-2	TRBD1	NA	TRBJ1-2	TGTGCCAGCAGCTTAGCGGGACAGGGATGTGGCTACACCTTC	CASSLAGQGCGYTF
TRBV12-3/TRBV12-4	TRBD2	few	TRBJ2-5	TGTGCCAGCAGCCGGACTAGCGGGAGAATCGATCATGAGCAGTACTTC	CASSRTSGRIDHEQYF
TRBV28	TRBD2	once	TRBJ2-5	TGTGCCAGCAGTTCGGCTAGCGGGAGTGAGACCCAGTACTTC	CASSSASGSETQYF
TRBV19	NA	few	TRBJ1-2	TGTGCCAGTAGTCCCCGGAGGGATTGGAACTATGGCTACACCTTC	CASSPRRDWNYGYTF
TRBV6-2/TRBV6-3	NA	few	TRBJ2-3	TGTGCCAGCAGGACTCGGTTGGATACGCAGTATTTT	CASRTRLDTQYF
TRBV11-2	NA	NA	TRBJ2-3	TGTGCCAGCAGCTCCTGGATCAGAGATACGCAGTATTTT	CASSSWIRDTQYF
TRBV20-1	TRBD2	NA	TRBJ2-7	TGCAGTGCTAGATCCGGACCTCTAGCGGGGCTCTCCTACGAGCAGTACTTC	CSARSGPLAGLSYEQYF
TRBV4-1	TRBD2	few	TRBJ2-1	TGCGCCAGCAGCCAAGCGGGACTAGAGAATGAGCAGTTCTTC	CASSQAGLENEQFF
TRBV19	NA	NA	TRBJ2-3	TGTGCCAGTACCCCGACAGACGCTAGCACAGATACGCAGTATTTT	CASTPTDASTDTQYF
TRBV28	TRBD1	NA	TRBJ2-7	TGTGCCAGCAGTTTGGACAGGGTGTACAACGAGCAGTACTTC	CASSLDRVYNEQYF
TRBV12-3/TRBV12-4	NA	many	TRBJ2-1	TGTGCCAGCAGTTTAAGCGACAATGAGCAGTTCTTC	CASSLSDNEQFF
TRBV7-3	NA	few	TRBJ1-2	TGTGCCAGCAGCTTAACGGTAACGGATCCGATCACCTTC	CASSLTVTDPITF
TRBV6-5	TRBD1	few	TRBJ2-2	TGTGCCAGCAGCCGAACTGGGACAGGAACCACCGGGGAGCTGTTTTTT	CASSRTGTGTTGELFF
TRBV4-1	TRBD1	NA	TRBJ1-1	TGCGCCAGCAGCCAAGGGGGAGGCAGGGGGAGATCTGAAGCTTTCTTT	CASSQGGGRGRSEAFF
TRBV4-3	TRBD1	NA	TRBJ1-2	TGCGCCAGCAGCCAAGAGTTCAACTTTGGGACAGGGATTAACTATGGCTACACCTTC	CASSQEFNFGTGINYGYTF
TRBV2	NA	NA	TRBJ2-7	TGTGCCAGCAGGGATAGGACAGCGACTTACGAGCAGTACTTC	CASRDRTATYEQYF
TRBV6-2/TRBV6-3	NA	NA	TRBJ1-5	TGTGCCAGCAGGCGAGGGGCGACAAACAATCAGCCCCAGCATTTT	CASRRGATNNQPQHF
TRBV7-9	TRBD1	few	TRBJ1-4	TGTGCCAGCAGCGGGGACAGGGGGCAGACGACTAATGAAAAACTGTTTTTT	CASSGDRGQTTNEKLFF
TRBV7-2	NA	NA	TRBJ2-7	TGTGCCATTTCGGAGGGCTCACCTCAGCAGTACTTC	CAISEGSPQQYF
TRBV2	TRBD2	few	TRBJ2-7	TGTGCCAGCAGCGGACTAGCGGGAGTTTTATACGAGCAGTACTTC	CASSGLAGVLYEQYF
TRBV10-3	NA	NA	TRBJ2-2	TGTGCCATCCCCGGGGCCGGGGAGCTGTTTTTT	CAIPGAGELFF
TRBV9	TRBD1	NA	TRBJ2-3	TGTGCCAGCACCCTAGGTGACAGGGACCTCACAGATACGCAGTATTTT	CASTLGDRDLTDTQYF
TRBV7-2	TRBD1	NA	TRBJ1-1	TGTGCCAGCAGCTTAGTGGACAGGGAAGCTTTCTTT	CASSLVDREAFF
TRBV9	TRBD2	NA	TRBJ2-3	TGTGCCAGCAGCCCCCGGACTAGCGGGAATGCTAGAAGCACAGATACGCAGTATTTT	CASSPRTSGNARSTDTQYF